This T cell receptor beta chain emerged from a study of sequential checkpoint blockade in melanoma. About the research overall: Over 20 patients had matched tumor biopsies before treatment and at week 13 after nivolumab or ipilimumab alone. Study-level points and caveats: Pretreatment TIL clonality tracked with response in the nivolumab-first arm.

The CDR3 has 13 residues. V lost 5 bases and J lost 4, with 9 bases in between. Germline assignment: CDR1 SGHVT and CDR2 SQSDAQ. The assay was immunoSEQ multiplex PCR, and TCRdb's table has in-frame clones only and misses some. Of 35,000 to 40,000 clones listed, over 30% are singletons. Specified treatment: randomized to nivolumab then ipilimumab (arm A) or the reverse (arm B). This clone was counted between two and nine times. Antigen unknown. V is TRBV7-4 and J is TRBJ1-3, with D unresolved. This specimen was tumor tissue (inferred from file names), taken from a patient given nivolumab and ipilimumab in sequence. The origin of this receptor is a human donor with melanoma. The CDR3 DNA follows: TGTGCCAGCAGCGCACAATACGGAAACACCATATATTTT. As protein: CASSAQYGNTIYF.